This TCR beta chain was identified in a study of blood T cell repertoires in COVID-19. Background on the study: Samples of COVID-19 (acute and convalescent) were obtained from the United States, Italy and Spain. The analysed material was cDNA or gDNA that came from T cells, B-cell-depleted T cells, or PBMCs.

In the original analysis: Amplification of reference gene primers provided the estimated nucleated cell counts. Profiling relied on immunoSEQ multiplex PCR, and the TCRdb table lists in-frame clones only, not all of them. That table supplies the V and J calls and clone size; D and trimming were determined from the DNA. The table records 210,000 or so clones, roughly 86% of them present only once. The CDR3 spans 16 residues. In germline, CDR1 is SSHAT, CDR2 FNYEAQ (reference sequence). With regard to this clone: One junction end disagrees with the germline gene, perhaps due to a read error.

The rearrangement joins TRBV7-7 to TRBJ2-5; 9 bases line up with TRBD2. This clonotype was obtained from a woman in her seventies with active or convalescent COVID-19. The sample taken for sequencing was peripheral blood. The CDR3 here is CASSLEPAGGQETQYF. For the CDR3, the DNA is TGTGCTAGCAGCTTAGAACCAGCGGGAGGCCAAGAGACCCAGTACTTC. The variable domain in full, completed from reference TRBV7-7 and TRBJ2-5, reads GAGVSQSPRYKVTKRGQDVTLRCDPISSHATLYWYQQALGQGPEFLTYFNYEAQPDKSGLPSDRFSAERPEGSISTLTIQRTEQRDSAMYRCASSLEPAGGQETQYFGPGTRLLVL.